The present TCR beta chain was sequenced within a study of PD-L1 blockade in urothelial cancer. Looking at the study overall: The patients' atezolizumab therapy, 1,200 mg intravenously every 3 weeks, started at some point between 2013 and 2014. Between 0 and 3 chemotherapy regimens preceded treatment for each patient.

The CDR3 has 15 residues. Deletions cut 1 base from V and 4 bases from J, with 13 bases between. The V gene's germline CDR1 is LGHNA and CDR2 YSLEER. As for time point: pretreatment peripheral blood. Locally advanced or metastatic urothelial carcinoma was present in patients. A spike-in of synthetic TCR analog templates was added to each PCR. Sequencing was performed with immunoSEQ multiplex PCR; in TCRdb, only in-frame clones are kept and a portion is missing. Here the sample spans about 55,000 clones, around 72% being singletons. The chain couples TRBV4-3 to TRBJ1-2; a weak D match, TRBD1 (5 bases). This TCR derives from a man aged 70 or older with urothelial cancer. The material sequenced was PBMCs, taken around atezolizumab (anti-PD-L1) treatment. CDR3 bases: TGCGCCAGCAGCCAAGTTGGGGGGGGATCCTATGGCTACACCTTC. It codes for CASSQVGGGSYGYTF.